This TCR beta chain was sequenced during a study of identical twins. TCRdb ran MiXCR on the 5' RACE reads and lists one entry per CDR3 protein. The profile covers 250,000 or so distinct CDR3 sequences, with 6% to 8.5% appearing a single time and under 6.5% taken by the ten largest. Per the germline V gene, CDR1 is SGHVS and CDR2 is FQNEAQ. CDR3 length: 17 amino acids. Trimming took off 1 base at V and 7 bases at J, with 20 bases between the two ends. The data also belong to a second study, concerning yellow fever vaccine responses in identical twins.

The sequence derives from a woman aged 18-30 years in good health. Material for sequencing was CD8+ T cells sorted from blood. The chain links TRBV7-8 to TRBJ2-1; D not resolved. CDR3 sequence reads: CASSLVRVIGPGNEQFF. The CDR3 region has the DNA TGTGCCAGCAGCTTAGTACGGGTAATAGGCCCCGGGAATGAGCAGTTCTTC.